This entry lists 2 T cell receptor beta chains sequenced from one sample in a study of T cell repertoires in cytomegalovirus infection. These receptors have no identified antigens. Each CDR3 protein gets one entry after TCRdb re-called the reads with MiXCR. Here the sample spans hundreds of thousands of distinct CDR3 sequences, approximately 40% being singletons. This sample comprised cultured PBMCs, obtained from culture after CMV antigen stimulation. These receptors were obtained from a human donor in good health (CMV status not recorded). Some clones in this sample may be carry-over from other donors' samples.

V usage is TRBV7-2 and J usage is TRBJ2-3, with a tentative D call TRBD2 (6 bases). V lost 1 base and J lost 2, with 10 bases in between. The germline V gene encodes CDR1 SGHTA and CDR2 FQGNSA. The CDR3 runs to 15 residues. CDR3 sequence reads: CASSLVSGNTDTQYF. The CDR3 DNA is TGTGCCAGCAGCTTAGTTAGCGGCAACACAGATACGCAGTATTTT.

The J gene is TRBJ2-3, the V gene TRBV7-6; no clear D. The CDR3 has 13 amino acids. Germline CDR1 SGHVS, CDR2 FNYEAQ. V was cut by 8 bases and J by 1 base, with 10 bases left in between. CDR3 DNA sequence: TGTGCCAGCTGTGCGGCCCGCACAGATACGCAGTATTTT. Residues: CASCAARTDTQYF. The complete variable domain, with remaining parts taken from reference TRBV7-6 and TRBJ2-3, reads GAGVSQSPRYKVTKRGQDVALRCDPISGHVSLYWYRQALGQGPEFLTYFNYEAQQDKSGLPNDRFSAERPEGSISTLTIQRTEQRDSAMYRCASCAARTDTQYFGPGTRLTVL.